The next 29 T cell receptor beta chains were all read from a single sample in a study of CD8+ T cells in alopecia areata. cDNA reverse transcribed from extracted RNA served as the sequencing template. The method was immunoSEQ multiplex PCR; TCRdb's version includes in-frame clones alone and lacks a portion of them. The table shows approximately 210,000 clones, with 50% to 60% occurring only once. Treatment specified: oral pan-JAK inhibitor, 5-10 mg twice daily. The specimen was CD4+ T cells sorted from blood, collected at week 4, from a patient treated with tofacitinib. Receptor source: a human donor with alopecia areata.

V is TRBV5-1 and J is TRBJ2-1; D remains unclear. Trimming removed 0 bases at V and 0 bases at J, with 7 bases between. Germline CDR1 is SGHRS and CDR2 is YFSETQ. The CDR3 covers 15 residues. CDR3 in DNA: TGCGCCAGCAGCTTGGGTTCTAGCTCCTACAATGAGCAGTTCTTC. It specifies CASSLGSSSYNEQFF. Full variable domain (rest looked up from reference TRBV5-1 and TRBJ2-1): KAGVTQTPRYLIKTRGQQVTLSCSPISGHRSVSWYQQTPGQGLQFLFEYFSETQRNKGNFPGRFSGRQFSNSRSEMNVSTLELGDSALYLCASSLGSSSYNEQFFGPGTRLTVL.

The rearrangement links TRBV6-5 to TRBJ2-6, with D perhaps TRBD2 (6 bases). There are 13 residues in the CDR3. The ends were cut back, 8 bases at V and 1 base at J, with 6 bases in the middle. Per germline, CDR1 MNHEY and CDR2 SVGAGI. CDR3 loop: CASRESGANVLTF. CDR3 coding DNA: TGTGCCAGCCGGGAGTCTGGGGCCAACGTCCTGACTTTC.

The chain employs TRBV25-1 and TRBJ1-4; possible D gene TRBD1, 5 bases. Germline assignment: CDR1 MGHDK and CDR2 SYGVNS. Trimming removed 7 bases from V and 5 bases from J, with 14 bases in between. The CDR3 extends over 14 amino acids. CDR3 residues: CASTYSRGNEKLFF. CDR3 nucleotide sequence: TGTGCCAGCACCTACTCGAGGGGAAATGAAAAACTGTTTTTT.

Details on this clone: Other nucleotide sequences in the sample specify the same CDR3. The V and J genes are TRBV19 and TRBJ1-2, with 8 bases that match TRBD1. Germline V gives CDR1 LNHDA, CDR2 SQIVND (reference sequence). V lost 5 bases to trimming and J lost 3 bases; unmatched junction nucleotides: 2. This CDR3 is 13 amino acids long. The CDR3: CASSPTGDYGYTF. DNA for the CDR3: TGTGCCAGTAGTCCGACAGGGGACTATGGCTACACCTTC. Full variable domain (remainder filled in from reference TRBV19 and TRBJ1-2): DGGITQSPKYLFRKEGQNVTLSCEQNLNHDAMYWYRQDPGQGLRLIYYSQIVNDFQKGDIAEGYSVSREKKESFPLTVTSAQKNPTAFYLCASSPTGDYGYTFGSGTRLTVV.

J is TRBJ1-1 and V is TRBV5-5, with D perhaps matching TRBD1 (6 bases). V dropped 6 bases and J dropped 1 base, with 13 bases sitting between them. CDR1 is SGHKS and CDR2 is YYEKEE in the germline V gene (reference sequence). CDR3 length equals 14 residues. CDR3 DNA sequence: TGTGCCAGCATCTCGTCGGGGGCGAACACTGAAGCTTTCTTT. It specifies CASISSGANTEAFF. Full variable domain (remainder filled in from reference TRBV5-5 and TRBJ1-1): DAGVTQSPTHLIKTRGQQVTLRCSPISGHKSVSWYQQVLGQGPQFIFQYYEKEERGRGNFPDRFSARQFPNYSSELNVNALLLGDSALYLCASISSGANTEAFFGQGTRLTVV.

J is TRBJ2-2 and V is TRBV5-1; D possibly matches TRBD1 or TRBD2 (6 bases each). The germline CDR1 and CDR2 sequences are SGHRS and YFSETQ. Trimming stripped 9 bases from V and 2 bases from J, with 17 bases between. The CDR3 is made up of 15 amino acids. CDR3 amino acids: CATTWGDTNTGELFF. The CDR3 DNA reads TGCGCCACCACCTGGGGGGACACCAACACCGGGGAGCTGTTTTTT.

The chain has TRBV7-9 and TRBJ2-7, with TRBD1 identical over 10 bases. V gave up 3 bases and J gave up 7 bases; unmatched junction bases: 6. The germline V gene has CDR1 SEHNR and CDR2 FQNEAQ (reference sequence). The CDR3 covers 14 residues. The CDR3 region is CASSFGTGAGEQYF. CDR3 in DNA: TGTGCCAGCAGCTTCGGGACAGGGGCGGGAGAGCAGTACTTC.

This rearrangement joins TRBV29-1 to TRBJ2-6; 7 bases match TRBD2. Germline V gives CDR1 SQVTM, CDR2 ANQGSEA. Trimming at V came to 5 bases and at J to 4 bases, leaving 5 bases not matched to a gene. The CDR3 has 14 residues. CDR3 residues: CSVLAGAGANVLTF. CDR3 bases: TGCAGCGTTTTGGCGGGAGCGGGGGCCAACGTCCTGACTTTC.

This chain connects TRBV4-1 to TRBJ1-2, with TRBD1 identical over 10 bases. V was pared by 1 base and J by 5 bases, with 1 base of the junction left unmatched. The CDR3 consists of 14 residues. Germline V gives CDR1 MGHRA, CDR2 YSYEKL. The CDR3 bases are TGCGCCAGCAGCCAAGCGGGACAGGGGTATGGCTACACCTTC. This sequence encodes CASSQAGQGYGYTF.

This rearrangement joins TRBV18 to TRBJ2-3; no clear D gene. The CDR3 loop spans 14 amino acids. Trimming left V 6 bases short and J 4 bases short, with 14 bases between. The V gene's germline CDR1 is KGHSH and CDR2 LQKENI. This CDR3 is CASSATDTADTQYF. The CDR3 coding sequence is TGTGCCAGCTCCGCGACTGACACGGCAGATACGCAGTATTTT.

About this clone itself: The same CDR3 also results from other DNA sequences found in this sample. The chain employs TRBV29-1 and TRBJ1-1; no clear D gene. Trimming left V 6 bases short and J 0 bases short, with 5 bases between. CDR3 length equals 11 residues. CDR1 is SQVTM and CDR2 is ANQGSEA in the germline V gene. The CDR3 here is CSVRMNTEAFF. The CDR3 region has the DNA TGCAGCGTCCGCATGAACACTGAAGCTTTCTTT.

The genes are TRBV9 and TRBJ2-6, with D unresolved. The length of the CDR3 is 19 residues. The germline V gene has CDR1 SGDLS and CDR2 YYNGEE. Trimming removed 3 bases at V and 0 bases at J, with 19 bases between. CDR3 amino acids: CASSGAGLLPLSGANVLTF. The CDR3 DNA reads TGTGCCAGCAGCGGAGCAGGATTACTCCCACTCTCTGGGGCCAACGTCCTGACTTTC.

Turning to this clone: This sample also contains other DNA sequences that code for the same CDR3. The genes are TRBV29-1 and TRBJ2-7; weak D call: TRBD1 (6 bases). The ends were cut back, 4 bases at V and 2 bases at J, with 9 bases in the middle. Germline CDR1 and CDR2: SQVTM and ANQGSEA. The CDR3 has 12 amino acids. DNA for the CDR3: TGCAGCGTTGTGGCAGGGGCCTACGAGCAGTACTTC. This sequence encodes CSVVAGAYEQYF.

The sample holds one count of this clone. A read error may account for a junction end that differs from germline. The rearrangement links TRBV5-1 to TRBJ2-5, with no clear D. This CDR3 comprises 14 residues. Germline V lookup: CDR1 SGHRS, CDR2 YFSETQ. In nucleotides, the CDR3 is TGCGCCAGCAGCTTAACAACGTACCAAGAGACCCGGTACTTC. Its protein is CASSLTTYQETRYF.

J is TRBJ2-3 and V is TRBV7-9; D ambiguous. Trimming took 5 bases from V and 2 from J, leaving 14 bases between them. Per germline, CDR1 SEHNR and CDR2 FQNEAQ (reference sequence). This CDR3 has 15 amino acids. CDR3: CASSLTSASTDTQYF. CDR3 in DNA: TGTGCCAGCAGCCTCACATCAGCTTCCACAGATACGCAGTATTTT.

The gene calls are TRBV15 and TRBJ1-2, with no clear D. Trimming took off 5 bases at V and 7 bases at J, with 11 bases between the two ends. The germline V gene has CDR1 LNHNV and CDR2 YYDKDF (reference sequence). There are 12 residues in the CDR3. Here the CDR3 reads CATSSLGIGYTF. CDR3 DNA sequence: TGTGCCACCAGCTCCCTGGGTATTGGCTACACCTTC.

This clone was observed a few times. Different DNA sequences within this sample yield the same CDR3. The V and J genes are TRBV30 and TRBJ1-1; D perhaps matches TRBD1 (6 bases). V was shortened by 0 bases and J by 3 bases, with 8 bases between the two germline ends. CDR3 length: 13 residues. Per the germline V gene, CDR1 is GTSNPN and CDR2 is SVGIG (reference sequence). CDR3 nucleotides: TGTGCCTGGAGTGTAAGGGGGGACACTGAAGCTTTCTTT. Translating it yields CAWSVRGDTEAFF.

The rearrangement joins TRBV2 to TRBJ2-5; weak D call: TRBD2 (5 bases). From germline, CDR1 is SNHLY and CDR2 FYNNEI. V was cut by 8 bases and J by 6 bases, with 19 bases left in between. The CDR3 length is 14 residues. For the CDR3, the DNA is TGTGCCAGCCACCCGCCCCGGATCGGGAAGACCCAGTACTTC. The encoded protein is CASHPPRIGKTQYF.

This clone was picked up a small number of times. The chain employs TRBV7-9 and TRBJ2-2; no definite D call. This CDR3 has 13 residues. V was cut by 5 bases and J by 1 base, with 5 bases left in between. Germline CDR1 reads SEHNR; CDR2 reads FQNEAQ (reference sequence). In nucleotides, the CDR3 is TGTGCCAGCAGCATTCGGAACACCGGGGAGCTGTTTTTT. Translation: CASSIRNTGELFF.

The chain uses TRBV4-3 and TRBJ1-3, with D perhaps matching TRBD1 (5 bases). In germline, CDR1 is LGHNA, CDR2 YSLEER. With 4 bases removed from V and 4 bases from J, the gap between germline ends came to 14 bases. CDR3 length equals 15 residues. CDR3 in amino acids: CASSPGWGSGNTIYF. The CDR3 DNA is TGCGCCAGCAGCCCTGGATGGGGGAGCGGAAACACCATATATTTT.

The V and J genes are TRBV15 and TRBJ2-3, with TRBD2 matching 11 bases. Per germline, CDR1 LNHNV and CDR2 YYDKDF (reference sequence). The CDR3 runs 14 residues. With V trimmed by 5 bases and J by 9 bases, 7 bases remained unmatched. CDR3 sequence: CATSSLRTSGTQYF. CDR3 DNA sequence: TGTGCCACCAGCTCGTTACGGACTAGCGGGACGCAGTATTTT.

The J gene is TRBJ2-7, the V gene TRBV30; possible D gene TRBD1, 6 bases. The V end was cut by 5 bases, the J end by 6 bases, with 17 bases between. The germline CDR1 and CDR2 sequences are GTSNPN and SVGIG (reference sequence). The CDR3 spans 13 residues. The CDR3 DNA reads as TGTGCCTGGGCGAGACGGACAGCCGGCGAGCAGTACTTC. It yields the protein CAWARRTAGEQYF.

The chain recombines TRBV5-6 with TRBJ2-3; 8 nucleotides match TRBD1. J gave up 5 bases and V 2 bases, and 7 bases lay outside the gene matches. Per the germline V gene, CDR1 is SGHDT and CDR2 is YYEEEE. The CDR3 spans 15 residues. Here the CDR3 reads CASSFQGARIDTQYF. Written as DNA, the CDR3 is TGTGCCAGCAGCTTCCAGGGGGCGCGGATAGATACGCAGTATTTT.

This chain uses TRBV29-1 with TRBJ1-4; D is uncertain. Germline V CDR1 and CDR2: SQVTM, ANQGSEA. The CDR3 spans 13 residues. V gave up 6 bases and J gave up 5 bases, with 13 bases separating them. DNA of the CDR3: TGCAGCGTCCGGACCAGTGGGAATGAAAAACTGTTTTTT. Amino acids: CSVRTSGNEKLFF.

CDR3 nucleotides: TGTGCCAGCAGTGAATCGGACAGGGGGACTAAGGGCTACACCTTC. Translated, it gives CASSESDRGTKGYTF. V usage is TRBV6-1 and J usage is TRBJ1-2, with 10 bases aligning to TRBD1. With 2 bases clipped from V and 8 bases from J, the junction kept 8 bases outside the gene matches. The CDR3 is made up of 15 amino acids. Germline values: CDR1 MNHNS, CDR2 SASEGT.

The rearrangement links TRBV5-1 to TRBJ1-1; maybe TRBD1 (5 bases). Germline CDR1 SGHRS, CDR2 YFSETQ. This CDR3 spans 13 amino acids. Trimming took 3 bases from V and 4 from J, leaving 10 bases between them. The CDR3 reads CASSYGGVTEAFF. The CDR3 DNA reads as TGCGCCAGCAGCTACGGAGGGGTCACTGAAGCTTTCTTT.

This clone was picked up a small number of times. This chain's CDR3 is CSVIGQGAYEQYF. CDR3 nucleotides: TGCAGCGTGATCGGACAGGGGGCCTACGAGCAGTACTTC. The V gene is TRBV29-1, the J gene TRBJ2-7, with 10 nucleotides matching TRBD1. J gave up 2 bases and V 6 bases, and 4 bases lay outside the gene matches. The CDR3 contains 13 residues. The germline V gene has CDR1 SQVTM and CDR2 ANQGSEA.

V is TRBV28 and J is TRBJ2-1; tentatively, D is TRBD2 (6 bases). Trimming cost V 5 bases and J 7 bases, with 21 bases left between them. The CDR3 sequence is 16 residues long. Germline values: CDR1 MDHEN, CDR2 SYDVKM. The CDR3 coding sequence is TGTGCCAGCAGTCTTAACGGGGGTGGGTATGGGAATGAGCAGTTCTTC. As protein: CASSLNGGGYGNEQFF.

The chain combines TRBV28 with TRBJ1-1; D is unclear. CDR1 is MDHEN, CDR2 SYDVKM, per germline. CDR3 length: 15 residues. The V and J ends lost 8 bases and 0 bases respectively, with 16 bases between them. The CDR3 nucleotides are TGTGCCAGCGTCACGTGGGAAACCTTGAACACTGAAGCTTTCTTT. Translation gives CASVTWETLNTEAFF.